The 23 T cell receptor beta chains below come from one sample, sequenced in a study of shared clonotypes between healthy human individuals. The method was immunoSEQ multiplex PCR; TCRdb's version includes in-frame clones alone and lacks a portion of them. The sample shows 230,000 or so clones, 50% to 80% of them seen only once. Sequencing input: memory CD4+ T cells sorted from blood. Subset of the sample: CD45RA-negative fraction. The receptors stem from a man aged 30 to 39 in good health.

The rearrangement links TRBV5-1 to TRBJ2-1, with 8 bases aligning to TRBD2. CDR3 length: 15 amino acids. The germline V gene has CDR1 SGHRS and CDR2 YFSETQ. Trimming at V came to 1 base and at J to 6 bases, leaving 6 bases not matched to a gene. The CDR3 coding sequence is TGCGCCAGCAGCTTGAATCCGGGACTAGTCAATGAGCAGTTCTTC. This codes for CASSLNPGLVNEQFF.

The chain employs TRBV4-3 and TRBJ1-2; D is ambiguous. There are 14 residues in the CDR3. The germline V gene encodes CDR1 LGHNA and CDR2 YSLEER. V lost 1 base, J lost 8 bases, and 14 bases lay in between. The CDR3 protein is CASSQAGIMGGYTF. The CDR3 bases are TGCGCCAGCAGCCAAGCGGGCATTATGGGAGGCTACACCTTC.

The chain recombines TRBV28 with TRBJ1-2, with 9 bases fitting TRBD1. The CDR3 contains 15 residues. The germline CDR1 and CDR2 sequences are MDHEN and SYDVKM. V lost 7 bases, J lost 3 bases, and 9 bases stayed unmatched. CDR3 sequence: CASTLGGQGHYGYTF. CDR3 bases: TGTGCCAGCACGTTGGGGGGACAGGGTCACTATGGCTACACCTTC.

This chain uses TRBV15 with TRBJ2-6, with D possibly being TRBD1 (6 bases). The CDR3 contains 19 residues. Per germline, CDR1 LNHNV and CDR2 YYDKDF (reference sequence). With 2 bases removed from V and 0 bases from J, the gap between germline ends came to 17 bases. In nucleotides, the CDR3 is TGTGCCACCAGCAGACTCAAAAGGACAGCGAACTCTGGGGCCAACGTCCTGACTTTC. It translates to CATSRLKRTANSGANVLTF.

This chain uses TRBV9 with TRBJ2-7; 10 bases line up with TRBD2. With V trimmed by 2 bases and J by 5 bases, 7 bases remained unmatched. CDR3 length: 15 amino acids. Germline V lookup: CDR1 SGDLS, CDR2 YYNGEE. The chain's CDR3 is CASSVRAGGVHEQYF. As DNA, the CDR3 is TGTGCCAGCAGCGTCCGAGCGGGAGGGGTCCACGAGCAGTACTTC.

The V call is TRBV7-9, the J call TRBJ2-3; D is perhaps TRBD2 (5 bases). Germline V gene lookup returns CDR1 SEHNR and CDR2 FQNEAQ (reference sequence). This CDR3 is built from 13 residues. V lost 10 bases, J lost 1 base, and 12 bases lay in between. The CDR3 sequence is CAILSGRTDTQYF. CDR3 in DNA: TGTGCCATCTTGAGCGGCCGCACAGATACGCAGTATTTT.

CDR3 protein: CASSYADHTQYF. The CDR3, as DNA: TGTGCCAGCAGTTACGCGGACCATACGCAGTATTTT. The chain carries TRBV11-2 and TRBJ2-3, with unresolved D. The ends were cut back, 6 bases at V and 7 bases at J, with 11 bases in the middle. The germline gives CDR1 SGHAT, CDR2 FQNNGV. The CDR3 totals 12 residues.

The genes are TRBV5-1 and TRBJ1-2; maybe TRBD1 (6 bases). The V gene lost 1 base and the J gene lost 3 bases, with 16 bases spanning the gap. The CDR3 totals 16 residues. The germline gives CDR1 SGHRS, CDR2 YFSETQ. This CDR3 is CASSLKGGGLDYGYTF. The CDR3 DNA follows: TGCGCCAGCAGCTTGAAAGGAGGGGGGCTAGACTATGGCTACACCTTC.

This chain links TRBV30 with TRBJ2-6; D remains unclear. Germline CDR1 is GTSNPN and CDR2 is SVGIG (reference sequence). The V end was cut by 1 base, the J end by 3 bases, with 7 bases between. The CDR3 runs to 14 residues. The CDR3 region has the DNA TGTGCCTGGAGTGCTTTGGGTGGGGCCAACGTCCTGACTTTC. This gives the protein CAWSALGGANVLTF.

By proportion, this clone is medium-sized (0.01 to 0.1%). The V gene is TRBV28, the J gene TRBJ2-6, with D perhaps TRBD1 (5 bases). The V and J ends lost 4 bases and 4 bases respectively, with 26 bases between them. This CDR3 is 20 amino acids long. Germline V gives CDR1 MDHEN, CDR2 SYDVKM. The CDR3 region has the DNA TGTGCCAGCAGTTCGACGACCAGGGTTAGGGCGCTGTCCGGGGCCAACGTCCTGACTTTC. Translating gives CASSSTTRVRALSGANVLTF.

This clone was seen only a few times. This rearrangement joins TRBV20-1 to TRBJ1-5; no clear D gene. The CDR3 totals 9 residues. Deletions cut 5 bases from V and 9 bases from J, with 5 bases between. Germline values: CDR1 DFQATT, CDR2 SNEGSKA (reference sequence). Here the CDR3 reads CSAGLPQHF. The DNA for the CDR3 is TGCAGTGCTGGCCTGCCCCAGCATTTT.

This chain links TRBV2 with TRBJ1-1; the D gene is possibly TRBD1 (5 bases). The CDR3 consists of 14 residues. Germline CDR1 reads SNHLY; CDR2 reads FYNNEI. The V and J ends lost 8 bases and 11 bases respectively, with 24 bases between them. CDR3 residues: CASGDGGFGLRAFF. In nucleotides, the CDR3 is TGTGCCAGCGGGGATGGGGGGTTCGGGCTGCGGGCTTTCTTT.

This clone showed up just once. The missing conserved phenylalanine or tryptophan at the end of this CDR3 makes a read error likely. The limits of the CDR3 on the DNA are not certain, so only TCRdb's listed CDR3 is given. The chain links TRBV6-1 to TRBJ2-7; the table names TRBD1, a call not compared with the DNA. Germline V gene lookup returns CDR1 MNHNS and CDR2 SASEGT. Including both end residues, the CDR3 is 14 amino acids long. CDR3 residues: CASSGLSRTALPGL.

The chain employs TRBV12-2 and TRBJ1-2; the D call TRBD1 from the table was never checked on the DNA. TRBV12-2 is a pseudogene segment. The CDR3 is made up of 17 amino acids. The CDR3: CASRHTILRQDDYGYTF. CDR3 coding DNA: TGTGCAAGTCGCCACACAATACTCAGACAGGATGACTATGGCTACACCTTC.

This clone was counted a single time. The chain links TRBV19 to TRBJ1-1; D not certain. Trimming removed 8 bases at V and 3 bases at J, with 7 bases between. The CDR3 length is 11 residues. Looked up from germline, CDR1 is LNHDA and CDR2 is SQIVND (reference sequence). The CDR3 is CASSAHTEAFF. CDR3 DNA: TGTGCCAGTTCAGCTCACACTGAAGCTTTCTTT.

The chain carries TRBV7-2 and TRBJ2-7; TRBD2 agrees at 11 bases. The V segment lost 1 base and the J segment 4 bases; nucleotides outside the gene matches: 3. This CDR3 region has 15 residues. Per germline, CDR1 SGHTA and CDR2 FQGNSA. The CDR3 DNA reads as TGTGCCAGCAGCTTAGGACTAGCGGGAAGTTACGAGCAGTACTTC. This encodes CASSLGLAGSYEQYF.

This clone was seen only a few times. The V and J genes are TRBV6-5 and TRBJ2-7, with a possible D match to TRBD2 (5 bases). CDR3 size: 15 residues. Per germline, CDR1 MNHEY and CDR2 SVGAGI. The ends were cut back, 0 bases at V and 2 bases at J, with 11 bases in the middle. In nucleotides, the CDR3 is TGTGCCAGCAGTTACTCCGGCGGGTACGCCTACGAGCAGTACTTC. This sequence encodes CASSYSGGYAYEQYF.

The V gene is TRBV6-5, the J gene TRBJ2-3, with 11 nucleotides matching TRBD2. This CDR3 comprises 15 residues. J was trimmed by 3 bases and V by 9 bases; bases with no gene match: 8. Germline CDR1 MNHEY, CDR2 SVGAGI. CDR3 sequence: CASRSGRASTDTQYF. The CDR3 DNA follows: TGTGCCAGTCGTAGCGGGAGGGCCAGTACAGATACGCAGTATTTT.

This rearrangement joins TRBV2 to TRBJ2-5; possibly TRBD2 for D (7 bases). The germline gives CDR1 SNHLY, CDR2 FYNNEI. Trimming stripped 7 bases from V and 3 bases from J, with 15 bases between. This CDR3 spans 14 amino acids. This CDR3 reads CASTDRGAKETQYF. The CDR3 DNA reads TGTGCCAGCACAGATCGGGGGGCGAAAGAGACCCAGTACTTC. Using reference TRBV2 and TRBJ2-5 for the parts outside the CDR3, the full variable domain is EPEVTQTPSHQVTQMGQEVILRCVPISNHLYFYWYRQILGQKVEFLVSFYNNEISEKSEIFDDQFSVERPDGSNFTLKIRSTKLEDSAMYFCASTDRGAKETQYFGPGTRLLVL.

The rearrangement joins TRBV7-9 to TRBJ2-7; 10 bases fit TRBD1. The CDR3 sequence is 15 residues long. Per the germline V gene, CDR1 is SEHNR and CDR2 is FQNEAQ (reference sequence). V lost 5 bases, J lost 3 bases, and 7 bases stayed unmatched. The CDR3 region is CASSRPGTGDYEQYF. Written as DNA, the CDR3 is TGTGCCAGCAGCCGACCCGGGACAGGGGACTACGAGCAGTACTTC.

V gene TRBV7-3 combines with J gene TRBJ2-1; 7 bases line up with TRBD1. Trimming at V came to 5 bases and at J to 2 bases, leaving 6 bases not matched to a gene. Germline CDR1 SGHTA, CDR2 FQGTGA. The CDR3 loop spans 15 amino acids. CDR3 sequence reads: CASSDRGQPYNEQFF. CDR3 nucleotide sequence: TGTGCCAGCAGCGACCGGGGACAGCCCTACAATGAGCAGTTCTTC.

This clone occurred once. The chain links TRBV7-2 to TRBJ2-1; TRBD2 matches 10 bases. CDR3 length equals 15 residues. From germline, CDR1 is SGHTA and CDR2 FQGNSA. V lost 5 bases, J lost 8 bases, and 9 bases stayed unmatched. The CDR3 protein is CASSDSSGSRDEQFF. The CDR3 coding sequence is TGTGCCAGCAGCGACTCTAGCGGGAGTAGGGATGAGCAGTTCTTC.

This clone was observed many times. This rearrangement joins TRBV6-5 to TRBJ1-2, with 7 bases aligning to TRBD1. The ends lost 2 bases at V and 4 bases at J; junction bases unmatched: 4. The CDR3 has 14 residues. Germline V lookup: CDR1 MNHEY, CDR2 SVGAGI. The CDR3 spells CASSYDRAPYGYTF. CDR3 sequence (DNA): TGTGCCAGCAGTTACGACAGGGCTCCCTATGGCTACACCTTC.